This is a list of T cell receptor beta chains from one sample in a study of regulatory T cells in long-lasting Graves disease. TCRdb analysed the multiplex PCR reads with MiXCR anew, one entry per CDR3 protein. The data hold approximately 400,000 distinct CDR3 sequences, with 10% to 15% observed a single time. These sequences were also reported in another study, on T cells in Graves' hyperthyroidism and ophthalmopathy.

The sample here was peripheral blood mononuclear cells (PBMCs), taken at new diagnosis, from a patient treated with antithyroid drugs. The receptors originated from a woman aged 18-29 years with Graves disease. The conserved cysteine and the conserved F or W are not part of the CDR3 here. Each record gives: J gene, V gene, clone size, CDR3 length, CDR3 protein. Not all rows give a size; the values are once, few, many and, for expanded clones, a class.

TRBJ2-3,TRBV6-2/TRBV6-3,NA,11,ASGLAGGNTQY
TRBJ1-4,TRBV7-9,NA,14,ASSSNGGGTNEKLF
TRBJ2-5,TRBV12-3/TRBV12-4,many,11,ASSTDGGETQY
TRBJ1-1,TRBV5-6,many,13,ASSRTRGMNTEAF
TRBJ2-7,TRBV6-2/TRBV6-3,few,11,ASSAGGGYEQY
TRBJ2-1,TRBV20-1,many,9,SAASYNEQF
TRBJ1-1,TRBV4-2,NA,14,ASSSGLGQDGIEAF
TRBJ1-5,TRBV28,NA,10,ASREGFQPQH
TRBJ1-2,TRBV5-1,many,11,ASSLEWTGDYT
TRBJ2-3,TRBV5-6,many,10,ASSLEPDTQY
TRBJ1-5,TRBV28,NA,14,ASSFLRGGGNQPQH
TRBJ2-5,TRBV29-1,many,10,SVADAQETQY
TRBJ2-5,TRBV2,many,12,ASQDTVSQETQY
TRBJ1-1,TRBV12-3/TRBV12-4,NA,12,ASSLTQVNTEAF
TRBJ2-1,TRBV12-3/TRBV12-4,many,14,ASSLPGPNSYNEQF
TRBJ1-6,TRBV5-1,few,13,ASSLPGDVNSPLH
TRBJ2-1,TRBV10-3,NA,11,AISGWDNNEQF
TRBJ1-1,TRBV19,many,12,ASSIGGVWTEAF
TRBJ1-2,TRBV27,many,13,ASSLFGTLPYGYT
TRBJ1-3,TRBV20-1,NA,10,SARAGGNTIY
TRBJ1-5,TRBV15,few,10,ATSRVDQPQH
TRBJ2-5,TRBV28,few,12,ASSAGTGGRTQY
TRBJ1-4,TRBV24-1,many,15,ATSDSLAEGRNEKLF
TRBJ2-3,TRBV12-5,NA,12,ASFRDGSTDTQY
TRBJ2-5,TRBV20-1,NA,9,SAFWGETQY
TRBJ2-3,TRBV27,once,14,ASSPRLAGETDTQY
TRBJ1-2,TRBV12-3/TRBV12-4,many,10,ASRRAPYGYT
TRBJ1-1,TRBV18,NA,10,ASPPWGTEAF
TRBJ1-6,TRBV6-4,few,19,ATQGPKAGQGGGSYNSPLH
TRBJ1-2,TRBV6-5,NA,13,ASSYSQGANYGYT
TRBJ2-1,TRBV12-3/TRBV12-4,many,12,ATSFWDIGNEQF
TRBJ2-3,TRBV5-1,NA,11,ASSFTGDGAQY
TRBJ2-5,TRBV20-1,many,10,SALDRKETQY
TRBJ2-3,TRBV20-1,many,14,SPGTGAGRFTDTQY
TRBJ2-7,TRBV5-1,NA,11,ASSHNNRGEQY
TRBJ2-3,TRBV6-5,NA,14,ASSYETSGPTDTQY
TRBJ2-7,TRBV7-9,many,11,ASSLAVVGEQY
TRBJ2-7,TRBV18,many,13,ASSHGSHSTYEQY
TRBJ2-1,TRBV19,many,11,ASSRTLDGEQF
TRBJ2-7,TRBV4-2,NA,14,ASSQDYGDVAYEQY
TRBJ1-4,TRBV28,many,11,ASSFQGSEKLF
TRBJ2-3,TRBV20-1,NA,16,SARGLAGGYFAADTQY
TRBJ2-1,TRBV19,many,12,ASSILGGYNEQF